These 3 T cell receptor beta chains originate from one sample sequenced in a study of blood T cell repertoires in COVID-19. The method was immunoSEQ multiplex PCR; TCRdb's version includes in-frame clones alone and lacks a portion of them. The table records around 140,000 clones, around 87% of them present only once. Sequencing was performed on PBMCs or T cells enriched from blood (not recorded which). These receptor sequences come from a man between 60 and 75 years old who had recovered from COVID-19.

The gene calls are TRBV7-9 and TRBJ2-7; 9 nucleotides align to TRBD1. This CDR3 is 14 amino acids long. CDR1 and CDR2 from the germline V gene are SEHNR and FQNEAQ (reference sequence). Germline trimming cut 4 bases from V and 7 bases from J; bases unmatched to any gene: 8. The CDR3 DNA follows: TGTGCCAGCAGCTCGGGACAGGGAGTGAGGGAGCAGTACTTC. Translated, it gives CASSSGQGVREQYF. The entire variable domain, with the rest obtained from reference TRBV7-9 and TRBJ2-7, is as follows: DTGVSQNPRHKITKRGQNVTFRCDPISEHNRLYWYRQTLGQGPEFLTYFQNEAQLEKSRLLSDRFSAERPKGSFSTLEIQRTEQGDSAMYLCASSSGQGVREQYFGPGTRLTVT.

The chain couples TRBV29-1 to TRBJ2-3; D is perhaps TRBD2 (6 bases). Germline loops: CDR1 SQVTM, CDR2 ANQGSEA. This CDR3 contains 15 residues. The V end was cut by 1 base, the J end by 0 bases, with 11 bases between. CDR3 sequence reads: CSVEGTIPSTDTQYF. For the CDR3, the DNA is TGCAGCGTTGAAGGGACTATTCCCAGCACAGATACGCAGTATTTT.

This chain connects TRBV19 to TRBJ1-5; 9 positions match TRBD1. The CDR3 consists of 15 residues. CDR1 is LNHDA and CDR2 is SQIVND in the germline V gene (reference sequence). J was trimmed by 3 bases and V by 5 bases; bases with no gene match: 5. DNA for the CDR3: TGTGCCAGTAGTCGGACAGGGGTTATCAATCAGCCCCAGCATTTT. Encoded protein: CASSRTGVINQPQHF.